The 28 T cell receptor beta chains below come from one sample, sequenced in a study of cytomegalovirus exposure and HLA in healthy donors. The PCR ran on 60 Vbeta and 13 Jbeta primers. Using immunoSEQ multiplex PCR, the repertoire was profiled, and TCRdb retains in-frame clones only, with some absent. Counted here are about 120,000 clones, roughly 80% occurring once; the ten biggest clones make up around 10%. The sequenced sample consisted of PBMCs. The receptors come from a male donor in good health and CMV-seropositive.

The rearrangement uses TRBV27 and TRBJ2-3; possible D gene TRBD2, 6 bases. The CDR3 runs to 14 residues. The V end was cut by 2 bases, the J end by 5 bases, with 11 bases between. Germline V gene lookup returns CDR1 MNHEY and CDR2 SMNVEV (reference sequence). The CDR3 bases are TGTGCCAGCAGTTTAGCGGGGCCCGGAGATACGCAGTATTTT. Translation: CASSLAGPGDTQYF.

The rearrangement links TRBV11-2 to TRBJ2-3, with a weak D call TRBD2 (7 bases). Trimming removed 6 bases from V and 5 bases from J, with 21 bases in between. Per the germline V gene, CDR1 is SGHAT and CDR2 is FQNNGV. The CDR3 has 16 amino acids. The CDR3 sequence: CASSPRGAGTGDTQYF. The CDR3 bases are TGTGCCAGCAGTCCCCGGGGGGCGGGGACGGGAGATACGCAGTATTTT.

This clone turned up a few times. The CDR3 reads CASSSAGGAGWGGYTF. CDR3 DNA: TGTGCCAGCAGCTCCGCAGGGGGCGCCGGGTGGGGTGGCTACACCTTC. The chain recombines TRBV13 with TRBJ1-2; 8 nucleotides agree with TRBD1. V shed 4 bases, J shed 7 bases, and the junction held 14 bases outside the gene matches. This CDR3 spans 16 amino acids. Germline CDR1 PRHDT, CDR2 FYEKMQ (reference sequence).

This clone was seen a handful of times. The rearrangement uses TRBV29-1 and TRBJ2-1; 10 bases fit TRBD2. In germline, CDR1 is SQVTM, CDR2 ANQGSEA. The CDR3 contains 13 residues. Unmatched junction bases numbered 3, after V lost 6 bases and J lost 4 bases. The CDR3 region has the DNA TGCAGCGTCAAGACTAGCGGGTACAATGAGCAGTTCTTC. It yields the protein CSVKTSGYNEQFF.

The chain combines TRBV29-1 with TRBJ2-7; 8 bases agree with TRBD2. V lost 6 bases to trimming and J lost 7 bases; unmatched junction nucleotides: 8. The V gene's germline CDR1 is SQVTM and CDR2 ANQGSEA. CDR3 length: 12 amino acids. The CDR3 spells CSVAGGGQEQYF. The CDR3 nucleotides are TGCAGCGTGGCCGGGGGGGGGCAGGAGCAGTACTTC.

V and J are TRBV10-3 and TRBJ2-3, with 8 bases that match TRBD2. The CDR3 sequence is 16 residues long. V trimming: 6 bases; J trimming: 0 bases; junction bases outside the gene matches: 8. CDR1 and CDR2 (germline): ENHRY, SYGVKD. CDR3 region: CAISSFSGESTDTQYF. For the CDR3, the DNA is TGTGCCATCAGCTCATTTAGCGGGGAAAGCACAGATACGCAGTATTTT.

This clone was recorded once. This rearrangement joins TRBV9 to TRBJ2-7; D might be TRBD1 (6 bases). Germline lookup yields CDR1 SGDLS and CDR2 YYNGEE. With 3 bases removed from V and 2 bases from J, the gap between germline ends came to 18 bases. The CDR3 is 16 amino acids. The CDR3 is CASSAGMGAYAYEQYF. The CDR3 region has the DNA TGTGCCAGCAGCGCCGGTATGGGGGCATATGCCTACGAGCAGTACTTC.

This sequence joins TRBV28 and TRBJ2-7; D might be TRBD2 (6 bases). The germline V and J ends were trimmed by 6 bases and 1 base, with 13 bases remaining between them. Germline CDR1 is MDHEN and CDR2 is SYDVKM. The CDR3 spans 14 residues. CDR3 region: CASREVGGSYEQYF. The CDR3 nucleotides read TGTGCCAGCAGGGAAGTGGGGGGATCCTACGAGCAGTACTTC. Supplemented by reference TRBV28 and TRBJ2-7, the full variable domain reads DVKVTQSSRYLVKRTGEKVFLECVQDMDHENMFWYRQDPGLGLRLIYFSYDVKMKEKGDIPEGYSVSREKKERFSLILESASTNQTSMYLCASREVGGSYEQYFGPGTRLTVT.

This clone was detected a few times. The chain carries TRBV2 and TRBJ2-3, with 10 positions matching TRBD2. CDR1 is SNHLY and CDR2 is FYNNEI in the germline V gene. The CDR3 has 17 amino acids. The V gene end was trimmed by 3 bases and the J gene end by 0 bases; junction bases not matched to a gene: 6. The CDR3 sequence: CASSERAGGPSTDTQYF. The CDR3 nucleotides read TGTGCCAGCAGTGAGCGAGCGGGAGGGCCCAGCACAGATACGCAGTATTTT.

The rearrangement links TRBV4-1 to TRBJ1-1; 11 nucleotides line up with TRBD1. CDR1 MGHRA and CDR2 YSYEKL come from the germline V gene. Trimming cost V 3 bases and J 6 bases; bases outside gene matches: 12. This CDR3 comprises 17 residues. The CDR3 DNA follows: TGCGCCAGCAGCCAGAGCAACTTCGGGACAGGGGGATCTGAAGCTTTCTTT. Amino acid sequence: CASSQSNFGTGGSEAFF.

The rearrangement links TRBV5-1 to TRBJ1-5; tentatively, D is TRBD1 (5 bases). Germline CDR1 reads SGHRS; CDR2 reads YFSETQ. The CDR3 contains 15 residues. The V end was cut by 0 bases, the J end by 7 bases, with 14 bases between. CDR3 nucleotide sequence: TGCGCCAGCAGCTTGGGGCCGGGGGACGGGCAGCCCCAGCATTTT. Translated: CASSLGPGDGQPQHF.

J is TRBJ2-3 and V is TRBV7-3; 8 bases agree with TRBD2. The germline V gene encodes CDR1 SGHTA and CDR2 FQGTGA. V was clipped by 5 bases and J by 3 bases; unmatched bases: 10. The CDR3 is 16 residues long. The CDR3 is CASSQTGTRPTDTQYF. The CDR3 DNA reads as TGTGCCAGCAGCCAAACCGGGACTAGGCCTACAGATACGCAGTATTTT.

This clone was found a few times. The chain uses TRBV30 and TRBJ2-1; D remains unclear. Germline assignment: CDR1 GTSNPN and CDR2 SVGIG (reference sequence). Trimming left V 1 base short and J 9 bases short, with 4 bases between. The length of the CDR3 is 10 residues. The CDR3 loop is CAWSGGEQFF. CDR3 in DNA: TGTGCCTGGAGTGGAGGTGAGCAGTTCTTC. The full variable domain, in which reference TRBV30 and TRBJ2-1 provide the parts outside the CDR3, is SQTIHQWPATLVQPVGSPLSLECTVEGTSNPNLYWYRQAAGRGLQLLFYSVGIGQISSEVPQNLSASRPQDRQFILSSKKLLLSDSGFYLCAWSGGEQFFGPGTRLTVL.

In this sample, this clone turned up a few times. The CDR3: CASSSGVGEEQFF. For the CDR3, the DNA is TGCGCCAGCAGCTCCGGAGTCGGGGAGGAGCAGTTCTTC. The chain links TRBV5-1 to TRBJ2-1; a possible D gene is TRBD2 (5 bases). Germline V gene sequence: CDR1 SGHRS, CDR2 YFSETQ. This CDR3 is 13 amino acids long. The ends were cut back, 3 bases at V and 10 bases at J, with 14 bases in the middle.

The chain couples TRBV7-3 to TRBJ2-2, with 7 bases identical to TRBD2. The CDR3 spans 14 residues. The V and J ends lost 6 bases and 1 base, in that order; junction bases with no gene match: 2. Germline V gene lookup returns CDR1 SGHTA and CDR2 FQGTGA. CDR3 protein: CASRRERNTGELFF. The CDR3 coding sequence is TGTGCCAGCAGGCGGGAGAGGAACACCGGGGAGCTGTTTTTT.

The CDR3 region has the DNA TGTGCCAGCAGTCCCTGGACTAGCGGGAGGGGAGGTCTAAAAGGGGAGCTGTTTTTT. Residues: CASSPWTSGRGGLKGELFF. This chain connects TRBV27 to TRBJ2-2, with 15 bases that match TRBD2. The CDR3 extends over 19 amino acids. Unmatched junction bases numbered 15, after V lost 5 bases and J lost 8 bases. In germline, CDR1 is MNHEY, CDR2 SMNVEV (reference sequence).

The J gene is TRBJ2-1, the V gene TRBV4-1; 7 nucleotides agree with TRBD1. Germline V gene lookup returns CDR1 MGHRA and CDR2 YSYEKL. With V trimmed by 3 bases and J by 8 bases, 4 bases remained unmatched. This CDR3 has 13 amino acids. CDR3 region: CASSQDRIDEQFF. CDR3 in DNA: TGCGCCAGCAGCCAGGACAGGATCGATGAGCAGTTCTTC.

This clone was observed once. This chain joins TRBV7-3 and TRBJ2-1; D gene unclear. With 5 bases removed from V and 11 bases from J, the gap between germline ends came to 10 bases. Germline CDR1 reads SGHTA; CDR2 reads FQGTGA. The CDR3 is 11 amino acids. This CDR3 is CASSRGPKQFF. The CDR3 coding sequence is TGTGCCAGCAGCCGAGGTCCAAAGCAGTTCTTC.

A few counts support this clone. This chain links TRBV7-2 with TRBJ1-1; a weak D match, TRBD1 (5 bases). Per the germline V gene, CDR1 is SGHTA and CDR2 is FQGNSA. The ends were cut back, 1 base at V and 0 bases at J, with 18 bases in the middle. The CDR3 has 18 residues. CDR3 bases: TGTGCCAGCAGCTTAGTTCCCGGGGGTAGCGCGTTGAACACTGAAGCTTTCTTT. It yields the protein CASSLVPGGSALNTEAFF.

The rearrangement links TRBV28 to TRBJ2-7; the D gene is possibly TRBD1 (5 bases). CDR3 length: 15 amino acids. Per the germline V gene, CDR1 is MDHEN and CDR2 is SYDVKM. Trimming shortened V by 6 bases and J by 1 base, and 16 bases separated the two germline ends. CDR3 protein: CASSPVPGLSYEQYF. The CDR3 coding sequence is TGTGCCAGCAGCCCGGTGCCAGGGCTTTCCTACGAGCAGTACTTC.

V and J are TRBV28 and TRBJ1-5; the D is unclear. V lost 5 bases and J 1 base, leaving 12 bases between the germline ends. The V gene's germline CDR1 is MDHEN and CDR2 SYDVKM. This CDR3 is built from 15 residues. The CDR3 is CASSMGVLSNQPQHF. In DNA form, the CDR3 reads TGTGCCAGCAGTATGGGAGTATTAAGCAATCAGCCCCAGCATTTT.

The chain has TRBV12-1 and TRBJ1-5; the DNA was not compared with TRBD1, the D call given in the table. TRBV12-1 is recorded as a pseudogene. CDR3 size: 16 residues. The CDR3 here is CASSPNLGTGRQPQHF. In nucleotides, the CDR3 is TGTGCCAGCAGCCCAAATTTGGGGACAGGTAGACAGCCCCAGCATTTT.

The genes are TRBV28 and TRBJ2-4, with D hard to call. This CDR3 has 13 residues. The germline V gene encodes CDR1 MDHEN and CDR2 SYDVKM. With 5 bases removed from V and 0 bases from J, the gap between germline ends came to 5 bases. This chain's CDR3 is CASSPIAKNIQYF. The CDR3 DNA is TGTGCCAGCAGTCCCATAGCCAAAAACATTCAGTACTTC.

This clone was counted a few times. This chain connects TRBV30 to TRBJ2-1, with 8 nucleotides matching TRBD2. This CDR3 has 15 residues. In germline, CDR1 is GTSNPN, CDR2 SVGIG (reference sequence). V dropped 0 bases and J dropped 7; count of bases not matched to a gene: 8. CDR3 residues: CAWSVRTGGYNEQFF. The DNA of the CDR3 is TGTGCCTGGAGTGTACGGACGGGAGGGTATAATGAGCAGTTCTTC.

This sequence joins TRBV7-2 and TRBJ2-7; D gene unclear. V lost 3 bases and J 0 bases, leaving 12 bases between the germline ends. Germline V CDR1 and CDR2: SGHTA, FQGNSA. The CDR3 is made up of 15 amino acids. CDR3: CASSFDGLSSYEQYF. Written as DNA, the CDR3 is TGTGCCAGCAGCTTCGATGGGCTGAGCTCCTACGAGCAGTACTTC.

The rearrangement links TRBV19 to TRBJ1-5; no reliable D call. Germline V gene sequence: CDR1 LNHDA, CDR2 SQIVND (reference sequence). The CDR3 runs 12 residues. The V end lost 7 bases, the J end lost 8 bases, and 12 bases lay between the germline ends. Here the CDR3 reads CASNMVYEPQHF. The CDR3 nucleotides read TGTGCCAGTAACATGGTGTATGAGCCCCAGCATTTT. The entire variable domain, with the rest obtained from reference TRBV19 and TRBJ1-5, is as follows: DGGITQSPKYLFRKEGQNVTLSCEQNLNHDAMYWYRQDPGQGLRLIYYSQIVNDFQKGDIAEGYSVSREKKESFPLTVTSAQKNPTAFYLCASNMVYEPQHFGDGTRLSIL.

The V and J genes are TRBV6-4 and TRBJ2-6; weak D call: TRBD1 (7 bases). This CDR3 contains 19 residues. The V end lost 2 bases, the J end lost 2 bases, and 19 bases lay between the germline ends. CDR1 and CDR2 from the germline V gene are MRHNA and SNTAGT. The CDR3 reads CASSDRGTVRPTGANVLTF. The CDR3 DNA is TGTGCCAGCAGTGACCGGGGGACAGTTCGGCCTACTGGGGCCAACGTCCTGACTTTC.

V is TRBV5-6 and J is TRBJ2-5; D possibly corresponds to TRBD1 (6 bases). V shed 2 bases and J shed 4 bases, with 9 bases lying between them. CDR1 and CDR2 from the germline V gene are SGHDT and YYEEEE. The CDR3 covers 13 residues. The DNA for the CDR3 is TGTGCCAGCAGCTTAGGCAGGGGAGAGACCCAGTACTTC. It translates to CASSLGRGETQYF. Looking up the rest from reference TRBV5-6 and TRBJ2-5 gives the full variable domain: DAGVTQSPTHLIKTRGQQVTLRCSPKSGHDTVSWYQQALGQGPQFIFQYYEEEERQRGNFPDRFSGHQFPNYSSELNVNALLLGDSALYLCASSLGRGETQYFGPGTRLLVL.